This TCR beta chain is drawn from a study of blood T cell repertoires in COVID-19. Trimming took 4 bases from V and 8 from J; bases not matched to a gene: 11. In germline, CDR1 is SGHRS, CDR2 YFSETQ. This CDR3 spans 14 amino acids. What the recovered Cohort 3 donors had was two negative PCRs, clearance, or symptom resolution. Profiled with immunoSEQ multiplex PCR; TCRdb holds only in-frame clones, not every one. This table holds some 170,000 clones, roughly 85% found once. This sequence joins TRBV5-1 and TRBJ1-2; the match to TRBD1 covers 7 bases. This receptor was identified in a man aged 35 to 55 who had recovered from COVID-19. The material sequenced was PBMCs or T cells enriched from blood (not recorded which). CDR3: CASSLRQGSGGYTF. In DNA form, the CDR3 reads TGCGCCAGCAGCCTGAGACAGGGCTCAGGGGGCTACACCTTC.